Listed below are T cell receptor beta chains from one sample, sequenced in a study of blood T cell repertoires in COVID-19. Produced via immunoSEQ multiplex PCR; TCRdb's table is partial and in-frame only. Of some 150,000 clones listed, around 84% are singletons. Sequencing input: peripheral blood. The receptor set was obtained from a man between 70 and 80 years old with acute or convalescent COVID-19. Both conserved end residues are part of each CDR3. A D gene is named only where the DNA matches it firmly. Expanded clones get a size class; other rows say once, few or many, or leave the size out.

v_call: TRBV29-1
d_call: TRBD2
j_call: TRBJ2-1
clone_size: -
cdr3_aa: CSAGPGGNEQFF
cdr3_nt: TGCAGCGCTGGGCCCGGGGGGAATGAGCAGTTCTTC

v_call: TRBV7-2
d_call: TRBD2
j_call: TRBJ2-1
clone_size: -
cdr3_aa: CASSLAPLAGGNNEQFF
cdr3_nt: TGTGCCAGCAGCTTAGCCCCACTAGCGGGGGGGAATAATGAGCAGTTCTTC

v_call: TRBV18
d_call: TRBD1
j_call: TRBJ1-2
clone_size: -
cdr3_aa: CASSSKGQGRDYGYTF
cdr3_nt: TGTGCCAGCTCATCAAAGGGACAGGGGAGGGACTATGGCTACACCTTC

v_call: TRBV14
d_call: -
j_call: TRBJ2-1
clone_size: -
cdr3_aa: CASSWGGGQFF
cdr3_nt: TGTGCCAGCAGTTGGGGGGGCGGGCAGTTCTTC

v_call: TRBV5-6
d_call: TRBD2
j_call: TRBJ2-7
clone_size: few
cdr3_aa: CASTPAVGGGSYEQYF
cdr3_nt: TGTGCCAGCACCCCGGCGGTTGGGGGGGGTTCCTACGAGCAGTACTTC

v_call: TRBV29-1
d_call: -
j_call: TRBJ1-1
clone_size: -
cdr3_aa: CSVEEGVEAFF
cdr3_nt: TGCAGCGTTGAAGAAGGGGTGGAAGCTTTCTTT

v_call: TRBV27
d_call: -
j_call: TRBJ1-3
clone_size: -
cdr3_aa: CASSPNIRTSSSGNTIYF
cdr3_nt: TGTGCCAGCAGTCCAAACATCCGGACATCCTCCTCTGGAAACACCATATATTTT

v_call: TRBV18
d_call: -
j_call: TRBJ2-7
clone_size: -
cdr3_aa: CASSPEADYEQYF
cdr3_nt: TGTGCCAGCTCACCAGAGGCAGACTACGAGCAGTACTTC

v_call: TRBV5-1
d_call: TRBD2
j_call: TRBJ2-3
clone_size: -
cdr3_aa: CASSLDLAGAPDTQYF
cdr3_nt: TGCGCCAGCAGCTTGGACCTAGCGGGGGCCCCAGATACGCAGTATTTT

v_call: TRBV7-3
d_call: -
j_call: TRBJ2-3
clone_size: -
cdr3_aa: CASSRRTAPADTQYF
cdr3_nt: TGTGCCAGCAGCAGACGGACAGCCCCTGCGGATACGCAGTATTTT

v_call: TRBV7-9
d_call: -
j_call: TRBJ2-2
clone_size: -
cdr3_aa: CASSLAGGHTGELFF
cdr3_nt: TGTGCCAGCAGCTTAGCCGGGGGGCACACCGGGGAGCTGTTTTTT

v_call: TRBV12-3/TRBV12-4
d_call: -
j_call: TRBJ2-3
clone_size: -
cdr3_aa: CASSPPGTDTQYF
cdr3_nt: TGTGCCAGCAGCCCCCCGGGGACAGATACGCAGTATTTT

v_call: TRBV6-2/TRBV6-3
d_call: -
j_call: TRBJ1-2
clone_size: once
cdr3_aa: CASSYAADNYYGYTF
cdr3_nt: TGTGCCAGCAGTTACGCCGCAGACAACTACTATGGCTACACCTTC

v_call: TRBV2
d_call: TRBD1
j_call: TRBJ2-5
clone_size: -
cdr3_aa: CASRDKTGAGETQYF
cdr3_nt: TGTGCCAGCAGGGATAAGACAGGGGCAGGGGAGACCCAGTACTTC

v_call: TRBV28
d_call: -
j_call: TRBJ1-3
clone_size: -
cdr3_aa: CASSLGPIGNTIYF
cdr3_nt: TGTGCCAGCAGTTTAGGGCCAATTGGAAACACCATATATTTT

v_call: TRBV29-1
d_call: -
j_call: TRBJ1-4
clone_size: -
cdr3_aa: CSVGGEYGAREKLFF
cdr3_nt: TGCAGCGTTGGGGGGGAATACGGGGCTAGGGAAAAACTGTTTTTT

v_call: TRBV9
d_call: -
j_call: TRBJ2-3
clone_size: -
cdr3_aa: CASALGDSTDTQYF
cdr3_nt: TGTGCCAGCGCCCTGGGGGACTCCACAGATACGCAGTATTTT

v_call: TRBV28
d_call: -
j_call: TRBJ1-5
clone_size: -
cdr3_aa: CASSGASEGHQPQHF
cdr3_nt: TGTGCCAGCAGTGGAGCGTCGGAGGGCCATCAGCCCCAGCATTTT

v_call: TRBV7-9
d_call: TRBD1
j_call: TRBJ1-2
clone_size: -
cdr3_aa: CASSSGSRRRDSGYTF
cdr3_nt: TGTGCCAGCAGCTCTGGGTCCAGAAGAAGGGACAGCGGCTACACCTTC

v_call: TRBV3-1/TRBV3-2
d_call: -
j_call: TRBJ1-2
clone_size: -
cdr3_aa: CASSPSLQGGYGYTF
cdr3_nt: TGTGCCAGCAGCCCGAGTCTACAGGGCGGCTATGGCTACACCTTC

v_call: TRBV4-1
d_call: TRBD1
j_call: TRBJ1-2
clone_size: -
cdr3_aa: CASSDRDRGASNYGYTF
cdr3_nt: TGCGCCAGCAGCGACCGGGACAGGGGGGCCTCTAACTATGGCTACACCTTC

v_call: TRBV19
d_call: -
j_call: TRBJ2-2
clone_size: -
cdr3_aa: CASSRAGSTGELFF
cdr3_nt: TGTGCCAGTAGTAGGGCAGGGTCCACCGGGGAGCTGTTTTTT

v_call: TRBV10-3
d_call: -
j_call: TRBJ1-5
clone_size: -
cdr3_aa: CAISDNRVNQPQHF
cdr3_nt: TGTGCCATCAGTGATAACAGGGTGAATCAGCCCCAGCATTTT

v_call: TRBV18
d_call: -
j_call: TRBJ2-7
clone_size: -
cdr3_aa: CASSPPIKGQSSYEQYF
cdr3_nt: TGTGCCAGCTCACCACCAATTAAGGGACAAAGCTCCTACGAGCAGTACTTC

v_call: TRBV5-1
d_call: TRBD1
j_call: TRBJ1-1
clone_size: -
cdr3_aa: CASSWTGETEAFF
cdr3_nt: TGCGCCAGCAGCTGGACAGGGGAAACTGAAGCTTTCTTT

v_call: TRBV20-1
d_call: TRBD2
j_call: TRBJ2-7
clone_size: -
cdr3_aa: CSASGLAGDSYEQYF
cdr3_nt: TGCAGTGCTAGTGGCCTAGCGGGGGACTCCTACGAGCAGTACTTC

v_call: TRBV2
d_call: TRBD1
j_call: TRBJ1-6
clone_size: -
cdr3_aa: CASSEAGTGRNSPLHF
cdr3_nt: TGTGCCAGCAGTGAAGCAGGGACAGGCCGCAATTCACCCCTCCACTTT

v_call: TRBV5-1
d_call: TRBD1
j_call: TRBJ1-2
clone_size: -
cdr3_aa: CASSPGTGGGNGYTF
cdr3_nt: TGCGCCAGCAGCCCCGGAACAGGGGGTGGGAATGGCTACACCTTC

v_call: TRBV7-3
d_call: TRBD2
j_call: TRBJ2-3
clone_size: -
cdr3_aa: CASSLGLAGDPDTQYF
cdr3_nt: TGTGCCAGCAGCCTTGGACTAGCGGGGGATCCAGATACGCAGTATTTT

v_call: TRBV7-8
d_call: TRBD1
j_call: TRBJ2-7
clone_size: -
cdr3_aa: CASSLQGKSYEQYF
cdr3_nt: TGTGCCAGCAGCCTACAGGGGAAGAGCTACGAGCAGTACTTC

v_call: TRBV27
d_call: -
j_call: TRBJ2-3
clone_size: -
cdr3_aa: CASRLGGSWDTQYF
cdr3_nt: TGTGCCAGCAGGCTAGGTGGTAGTTGGGATACGCAGTATTTT

v_call: TRBV7-2
d_call: TRBD1
j_call: TRBJ2-1
clone_size: -
cdr3_aa: CASSSNNRGNEQFF
cdr3_nt: TGTGCCAGCAGCTCGAACAACAGGGGAAATGAGCAGTTCTTC

v_call: TRBV27
d_call: -
j_call: TRBJ1-6
clone_size: -
cdr3_aa: CASSFGTTNSPLHF
cdr3_nt: TGTGCCAGCAGTTTCGGGACAACTAATTCACCCCTCCACTTT

v_call: TRBV30
d_call: -
j_call: TRBJ1-5
clone_size: -
cdr3_aa: CAWSRFGNQPQHF
cdr3_nt: TGTGCCTGGTCCAGGTTTGGAAATCAGCCCCAGCATTTT

v_call: TRBV12-3/TRBV12-4
d_call: -
j_call: TRBJ2-7
clone_size: -
cdr3_aa: CASSLTLSYEQYF
cdr3_nt: TGTGCCAGCAGTCTGACACTCTCCTACGAGCAGTACTTC

v_call: TRBV28
d_call: TRBD2
j_call: TRBJ2-1
clone_size: -
cdr3_aa: CASSLAGGPVYNEQFF
cdr3_nt: TGTGCCAGCAGTTTAGCGGGGGGGCCGGTCTACAATGAGCAGTTCTTC

v_call: TRBV28
d_call: TRBD2
j_call: TRBJ2-2
clone_size: -
cdr3_aa: CASSLSLAGTGELFF
cdr3_nt: TGTGCCAGCAGTTTATCTCTAGCGGGCACCGGGGAGCTGTTTTTT

v_call: TRBV2
d_call: TRBD2
j_call: TRBJ2-5
clone_size: -
cdr3_aa: CASRTARGLALASQETQYF
cdr3_nt: TGTGCCAGCAGGACGGCCCGAGGACTAGCGCTGGCTAGTCAAGAGACCCAGTACTTC

v_call: TRBV2
d_call: -
j_call: TRBJ1-3
clone_size: -
cdr3_aa: CASSSPRDWASGNTIYF
cdr3_nt: TGTGCCAGCAGTTCCCCCCGGGACTGGGCTTCTGGAAACACCATATATTTT

v_call: TRBV6-1
d_call: TRBD2
j_call: TRBJ2-1
clone_size: -
cdr3_aa: CASSGGAGVTYNEQFF
cdr3_nt: TGTGCCAGCAGTGGAGGGGCGGGAGTCACCTACAATGAGCAGTTCTTC

v_call: TRBV5-1
d_call: TRBD2
j_call: TRBJ2-3
clone_size: few
cdr3_aa: CASSLNGGGVPDTQYF
cdr3_nt: TGCGCCAGCAGCTTGAATGGCGGGGGGGTTCCAGATACGCAGTATTTT

v_call: TRBV7-8
d_call: TRBD2
j_call: TRBJ2-1
clone_size: -
cdr3_aa: CASSPGTSVHNEQFF
cdr3_nt: TGTGCCAGCAGCCCCGGGACTAGCGTTCACAATGAGCAGTTCTTC

v_call: TRBV7-3
d_call: TRBD2
j_call: TRBJ2-1
clone_size: once
cdr3_aa: CASSLNIDGTKQFF
cdr3_nt: TGTGCCAGCAGCTTAAATATTGACGGGACTAAGCAGTTCTTC

v_call: TRBV27
d_call: -
j_call: TRBJ1-2
clone_size: -
cdr3_aa: CASSSLVGGYGYTF
cdr3_nt: TGTGCCAGCAGTTCCTTGGTCGGGGGCTATGGCTACACCTTC

v_call: TRBV9
d_call: TRBD1
j_call: TRBJ1-1
clone_size: -
cdr3_aa: CASSRDRGLLGNTEAFF
cdr3_nt: TGTGCCAGCAGCAGGGACAGGGGCCTCTTGGGGAACACTGAAGCTTTCTTT

v_call: TRBV11-2
d_call: -
j_call: TRBJ2-7
clone_size: -
cdr3_aa: CASSGPWRDSSYEQYF
cdr3_nt: TGTGCCAGCAGCGGCCCCTGGAGGGACAGCTCCTACGAGCAGTACTTC

v_call: TRBV11-3
d_call: TRBD2
j_call: TRBJ2-2
clone_size: -
cdr3_aa: CASSPRGLAGTTGELFF
cdr3_nt: TGTGCCAGCAGCCCCCGTGGACTAGCGGGAACCACCGGGGAGCTGTTTTTT

v_call: TRBV9
d_call: TRBD2
j_call: TRBJ2-1
clone_size: -
cdr3_aa: CASSAGLAGGYEQFF
cdr3_nt: TGTGCCAGCAGCGCGGGACTAGCGGGGGGGTATGAGCAGTTCTTC

v_call: TRBV6-5
d_call: -
j_call: TRBJ2-7
clone_size: -
cdr3_aa: CASSLGTEKMYF
cdr3_nt: TGTGCCAGCAGTCTAGGGACTGAAAAGATGTACTTC

v_call: TRBV11-2
d_call: -
j_call: TRBJ2-1
clone_size: -
cdr3_aa: CASSLVAFPNEQFF
cdr3_nt: TGTGCCAGCAGCTTAGTGGCTTTCCCCAATGAGCAGTTCTTC

v_call: TRBV24-1
d_call: -
j_call: TRBJ2-1
clone_size: -
cdr3_aa: CATSDRDREQFF
cdr3_nt: TGTGCCACCAGTGACCGGGATCGCGAGCAGTTCTTC

v_call: TRBV4-2
d_call: -
j_call: TRBJ1-4
clone_size: -
cdr3_aa: CASSQERAPNEKLFF
cdr3_nt: TGTGCCAGCAGCCAAGAGCGGGCACCTAATGAAAAACTGTTTTTT

v_call: TRBV6-5
d_call: TRBD2
j_call: TRBJ2-5
clone_size: -
cdr3_aa: CASSYRLAGVQETQYF
cdr3_nt: TGTGCCAGCAGTTATCGCCTAGCGGGGGTGCAAGAGACCCAGTACTTC

v_call: TRBV27
d_call: TRBD1
j_call: TRBJ2-3
clone_size: few
cdr3_aa: CASNREWTGGWDTQYF
cdr3_nt: TGTGCCAGCAACCGCGAATGGACAGGGGGCTGGGATACGCAGTATTTT